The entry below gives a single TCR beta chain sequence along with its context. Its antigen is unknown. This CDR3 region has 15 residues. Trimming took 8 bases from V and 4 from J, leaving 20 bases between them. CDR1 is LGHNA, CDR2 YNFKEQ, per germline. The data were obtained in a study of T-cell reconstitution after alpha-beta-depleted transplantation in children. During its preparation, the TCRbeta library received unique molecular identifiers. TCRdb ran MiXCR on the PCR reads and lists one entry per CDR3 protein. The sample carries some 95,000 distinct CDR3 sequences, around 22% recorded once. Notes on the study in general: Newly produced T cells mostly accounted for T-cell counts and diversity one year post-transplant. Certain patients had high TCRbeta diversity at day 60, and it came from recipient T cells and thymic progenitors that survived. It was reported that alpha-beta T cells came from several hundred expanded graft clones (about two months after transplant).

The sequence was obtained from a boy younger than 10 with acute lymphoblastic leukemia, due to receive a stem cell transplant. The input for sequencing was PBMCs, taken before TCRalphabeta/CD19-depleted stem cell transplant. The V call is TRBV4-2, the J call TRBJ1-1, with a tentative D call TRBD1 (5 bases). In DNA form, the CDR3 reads TGTGCCAGCGGCCCGGGACTCCTGGTCAGCACTGAAGCTTTCTTT. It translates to CASGPGLLVSTEAFF.